The TCR beta chain under discussion was sequenced for a study of blood T cell repertoires in COVID-19 (dated by TCRdb to the early 2020s). A note on the overall study: Samples covering the acute and convalescent phases of COVID-19 were provided by collaborators in the United States, Italy and Spain. The material from the prospective study consisted of cDNA or gDNA derived from T cells, B-cell-depleted T cells, or PBMCs. Deeply sampled blood TCRbeta repertoires from subjects exposed to, actively infected with, or recovered from COVID-19 were included in the dataset. Where HLA class I and class II types were available, the types were taken from metadata supplied by the sample provider, not from assay-based typing. The repertoires were released in a freely available public database intended as a resource for research on the immune response to SARS-CoV-2. Nearly every sample came with metadata listing a de-identified subject ID, COVID-19 status, age in years and sex. Samples came from the ongoing ImmuneRACE study (first 160 participants) plus 1,254 subjects from 6 global collaborators.

Beyond this particular receptor, the publication reports: The amount of clinical and demographic metadata varied by source and participant and was provided uncurated.

Germline trimming: 7 bases from V, 5 bases from J; junction bases outside gene matches: 16. Taken from the germline V gene (reference sequence), the CDR1 and CDR2 loops are LGHDT and YNNKEL. Counted from cysteine to phenylalanine, this CDR3 has 16 amino acids. Only CDR3 DNA remains: 48 bases, in frame from the first base. As regards this clone: Its antigen is still unknown. Within one base of it there is no much larger clone, and no base qualities were kept.

Another Seattle source contributed samples from volunteer blood donors who had recovered from COVID-19. The collaborating institutions used their own protocols to collect whole blood in K2EDTA tubes. For TCRbeta analysis, collaborator samples were shipped as frozen whole blood, as isolated PBMCs, or as DNA extracted from either sample type. TCRbeta CDR3 regions were amplified from genomic DNA using the immunoSEQ Assay, a bias-controlled multiplex PCR. Per the original workflow: Within the assay, amplification of reference gene primers was used to estimate how many nucleated cells each sample contained. Sequence reads were collapsed and filtered to measure the absolute abundance of every unique TCRbeta CDR3 rearrangement. Productive Simpson clonality was computed per sample as the square root of Simpson's diversity index over productive rearrangements. Sourced from immuneACCESS, this table was stored by TCRdb with only in-frame sequences that have V and J called. A share of the clones is absent; for the studies checked, an unresolved V gene accounts for under half, and the remainder has no known explanation. V, J and clone size were drawn from that table, and D and trimming were deduced from the DNA. The sample includes fewer than 200,000 clones, with 84% observed a single time. The ten largest account for about 8% of the sample.

The sequence was collected from a man between 35 and 55 years old who had recovered from COVID-19. In this chain, TRBV3-1 (or the pseudogene TRBV3-2) is recombined with TRBJ2-5, with TRBD2 identical over 7 junction bases. What was sequenced was peripheral blood. Read as DNA, the sequence is TGTGCCAGCATTCCCTTCCGGGGAGGGCAGTCGGAGACCCAGTACTTC. This is translated as CASIPFRGGQSETQYF.